This TCR beta chain is from a study of blood T cell repertoires in COVID-19. The data were produced by immunoSEQ multiplex PCR, yet TCRdb's version contains in-frame clones alone and is incomplete. The repertoire holds over 200,000 clones, with about four fifths as singletons. This clone showed up just a few times. Those enrolled, adults aged roughly 18 to 89 years, came from about two dozen US areas. The TCR originated in a man in his 60s who had recovered from COVID-19. Sequenced sample: PBMCs or T cells enriched from blood (not recorded which).

The CDR3: CASSYPSGGGETQYF. CDR3 nucleotide sequence: TGTGCCAGCAGTTACCCTAGCGGGGGCGGAGAGACCCAGTACTTC. The chain uses TRBV6-5 and TRBJ2-5; 10 bases map to TRBD2. Trimming at V came to 2 bases and at J to 4 bases, leaving 4 bases not matched to a gene. Germline V lookup: CDR1 MNHEY, CDR2 SVGAGI. The CDR3 consists of 15 residues.